These T cell receptor beta chains were read from a single sample in a study of control samples from healthy donors and cancer patients. The table came from immunoSEQ multiplex PCR; TCRdb's copy has only in-frame clones and leaves some out. Of roughly 45,000 clones listed, 65% to 90% are singletons. Material for sequencing was PBMCs. The receptors here all came from a woman between 45 and 60 years old with lung cancer. Each CDR3 is given with its conserved first and last residue. A D gene is named only where the DNA matches it firmly. Size is stated for part of the rows, as once, few or many counts, or as a class when the clone is expanded.

cdr3_nt cdr3_aa d_call clone_size j_call v_call cdr3_length
TGTGCCAGTAGTATACTCAGTCTACAAGATGAGCAGTTCTTC CASSILSLQDEQFF - once TRBJ2-1 TRBV19 14
TGTGCCAGCAGCCTTCCGGGACAGGGCCACACTGAAGCTTTCTTT CASSLPGQGHTEAFF TRBD1 - TRBJ1-1 TRBV5-8 15
TGTGCCAGCAGTGCCCAGACCGGGACAGGGTACAATGAGCAGTTCTTC CASSAQTGTGYNEQFF TRBD1 - TRBJ2-1 TRBV25-1 16
TGTGCCAGCAGCTGGCCGGGACAGCCTTACGAGCAGTACTTC CASSWPGQPYEQYF TRBD1 - TRBJ2-7 TRBV5-8 14
TGTGCCAGCAGCCAAGATTATGGGAACGCAGATACGCAGTATTTT CASSQDYGNADTQYF - - TRBJ2-3 TRBV4-2 15
TGCAGCGTGGGGCTAGCGGGGGGCGCGAACACCGGGGAGCTGTTTTTT CSVGLAGGANTGELFF TRBD2 - TRBJ2-2 TRBV29-1 16
TGTGCCAGCAGCGTAGATGGCATCTATGGCTACACCTTC CASSVDGIYGYTF - once TRBJ1-2 TRBV9 13
TGTGCCAGCAGCCTCCAGTTCCTGAGCTCCTACAATGAGCAGTTCTTC CASSLQFLSSYNEQFF - - TRBJ2-1 TRBV11-1 16
TGTGCCAGCAGCTTGGTGTCGAGCACCGGGGAGCTGTTTTTT CASSLVSSTGELFF - - TRBJ2-2 TRBV5-6 14
TGTGCCAGCAGCTTAGATTGTTGCCAGGCGGTTAACACTGAAGCTTTCTTT CASSLDCCQAVNTEAFF - - TRBJ1-1 TRBV11-3 17
TGTGCCAGCAGCTTAGAGCCAGGGTGGGGCACAGATACGCAGTATTTT CASSLEPGWGTDTQYF - - TRBJ2-3 TRBV7-2 16
TGTGCCAGCAGCTTAGAAACCCCTTTAGCGGGGGTCAACAATGAGCAGTTCTTC CASSLETPLAGVNNEQFF TRBD2 - TRBJ2-1 TRBV7-9 18
TGTGCCAGCAGCTTGGGGCAGGGAAATGTAGGGGAGACCCAGTACTTC CASSLGQGNVGETQYF - - TRBJ2-5 TRBV7-9 16
TGTGCCAGCAGAACCGGGACAGGGGGGACCTATGGCTACACCTTC CASRTGTGGTYGYTF TRBD1 - TRBJ1-2 TRBV5-6 15
TGTGCCAGCAGTGATCCAGGGGTTATTGGCTACACCTTC CASSDPGVIGYTF - - TRBJ1-2 TRBV2 13
TGTGCCGGACGGACGGGTACGAACACTGAAGCTTTCTTT CAGRTGTNTEAFF - - TRBJ1-1 TRBV18 13
TGTGCCAGCAGCCTAAGACAGGGGCCTGTCTACGAGCAGTACTTC CASSLRQGPVYEQYF TRBD1 - TRBJ2-7 TRBV11-2 15
TGTGCCAGCAGTCGGGAGGCCTCGTATGGCTACACCTTC CASSREASYGYTF - - TRBJ1-2 TRBV28 13
TGTGCCAGCAGTTTTGGGCAGCCCCAGCATTTT CASSFGQPQHF - medium-sized TRBJ1-5 TRBV28 11
TGTGCCAGCAGCTTCGGGACAGGGAGCGGAGGCAATCAGCCCCAGCATTTT CASSFGTGSGGNQPQHF TRBD1 - TRBJ1-5 TRBV7-9 17
TGTGCCAGCAGCGTAGGGGACTCGAACACTGAAGCTTTCTTT CASSVGDSNTEAFF - - TRBJ1-1 TRBV9 14
TGTGCCATCAGTGATCTTAGGGACTACTATGGCTACACCTTC CAISDLRDYYGYTF - - TRBJ1-2 TRBV10-3 14
TGCGCCAGCACCTTATCGGGCCCTATGAACACTGAAGCTTTCTTT CASTLSGPMNTEAFF - - TRBJ1-1 TRBV5-1 15
TGTGCCAGCACGAAGGGTGGCGAGCAGTACTTC CASTKGGEQYF - - TRBJ2-7 TRBV6-5 11
TGTGCCACCTCGGCGGGCCCCGACACTGAAGCTTTCTTT CATSAGPDTEAFF - - TRBJ1-1 TRBV10-3 13
TGTGCCACCAGTGAATCCACAGGGGACAGAATCGGGGAGCTGTTTTTT CATSESTGDRIGELFF TRBD1 - TRBJ2-2 TRBV24-1 16
TGTGCCAGCAGTATGGGACAGGGTAGCAATCAGCCCCAGCATTTT CASSMGQGSNQPQHF TRBD1 - TRBJ1-5 TRBV2 15
TGTGCCAGCAGCCCTCAAGCGGGAGTACACAATGAGCAGTTCTTC CASSPQAGVHNEQFF TRBD2 - TRBJ2-1 TRBV7-2 15
TGTGCCAGCAGAAGTGACTCTGGAAACACCATATATTTT CASRSDSGNTIYF - few TRBJ1-3 TRBV28 13
TGTGCCAGCAGCCGTCCGGGACAGGGTGAAAAACTGTTTTTT CASSRPGQGEKLFF TRBD1 few TRBJ1-4 TRBV7-2 14
TGTGCCAGCAGCTTGCATGGATATGAAGCTTTCTTT CASSLHGYEAFF - - TRBJ1-1 TRBV11-2 12
TGTGCCAGCAACTCGGGGGGTGCCTCTGGAAACACCATATATTTT CASNSGGASGNTIYF - - TRBJ1-3 TRBV28 15
TGTGCCAGCTCACCACCAGGGCCCATCTCTGGAAACACCATATATTTT CASSPPGPISGNTIYF - - TRBJ1-3 TRBV18 16
TGTGCCACCGGACATGTGGAGACCCAGTACTTC CATGHVETQYF - - TRBJ2-5 TRBV10-3 11
TGTGCCAGCAGCCTAGAACAGGGACAGCCCCAGCATTTT CASSLEQGQPQHF - once TRBJ1-5 TRBV5-8 13
TGCGCCAGCAGAGATTCCACCGAACGGGATGGCTACACCTTC CASRDSTERDGYTF - - TRBJ1-2 TRBV5-1 14
TGCGCCAGCAGCTTTGGCCTGACCTCCTATGGCTACACCTTC CASSFGLTSYGYTF - - TRBJ1-2 TRBV5-1 14
TGTGCCAGCAGCCGTCAGGGACCCGCCTACGAGCAGTACTTC CASSRQGPAYEQYF - - TRBJ2-7 TRBV6-5 14
TGTGCCAGCAGTTTAGGGGAGACCCAGTACTTC CASSLGETQYF - - TRBJ2-5 TRBV12-3/TRBV12-4 11
TGTGCCACCGGGCTTAGCACAGATACGCAGTATTTT CATGLSTDTQYF - - TRBJ2-3 TRBV24-1 12
TGTGCCAGCTCCATAGGGGGGGCCTTTTACAATGAGCAGTTCTTC CASSIGGAFYNEQFF - - TRBJ2-1 TRBV11-3 15
TGTGCCAGCAGCCAAGCTGGGGAGACCACAGATACGCAGTATTTT CASSQAGETTDTQYF - - TRBJ2-3 TRBV3-1/TRBV3-2 15
TGTGCCAGCAGCCAAGCCGGTACATATACGCAGTATTTT CASSQAGTYTQYF - few TRBJ2-3 TRBV3-1/TRBV3-2 13
TGCGCCAGCACCGTAACTAGCGGGGCTCAAGATACGCAGTATTTT CASTVTSGAQDTQYF TRBD2 - TRBJ2-3 TRBV10-2 15
TGTGCCAGCAGCGAGAGGGCGCTAACAACTGAAGCTTTCTTT CASSERALTTEAFF - - TRBJ1-1 TRBV6-5 14
TGTGCCAGCAGTAGCCTTAGAGGGGACGGTTCCTACGAGCAGTACTTC CASSSLRGDGSYEQYF - - TRBJ2-7 TRBV6-6 16
TGTGCCAGCAGTTACTCTCTTGGAGGGAAAGGTGAGCAGTTCTTC CASSYSLGGKGEQFF - - TRBJ2-1 TRBV6-5 15
TGTGCCAGCAGTTTACGGGACAGGGGGAACACCTTC CASSLRDRGNTF TRBD1 - TRBJ1-2 TRBV28 12
- CASSVATPSGQGSYNEQFF - once TRBJ2-1 TRBV9 19
TGTGCCAGCAGCTCGGACGTAGCCAAAAACATTCAGTACTTC CASSSDVAKNIQYF - - TRBJ2-4 TRBV7-3 14
TGTGCCAGCAGTTACTCGCAAGACTTAACGAACACTGAAGCTTTCTTT CASSYSQDLTNTEAFF - once TRBJ1-1 TRBV6-5 16
TGTGCCAGCAGCTTACCGCAGGGGGCGCCGGGAGCTTTCTTT CASSLPQGAPGAFF TRBD1 - TRBJ1-1 TRBV7-2 14
TGTGCCAGCAGCCAAGAATCGAAGGTGGGCGAGCAGTACTTC CASSQESKVGEQYF - - TRBJ2-7 TRBV4-2 14
TGCGCCAGCAGCCGCTGGCAGAAAGAGACCCAGTACTTC CASSRWQKETQYF - - TRBJ2-5 TRBV4-1 13
TGTGCCAGCAGCCCCCTACGGAGGAACAGTAACTATGGCTACACCTTC CASSPLRRNSNYGYTF - - TRBJ1-2 TRBV6-6 16
TGTGCCAGCAGTTCTTCCAGAACCGGGGAGCTGTTTTTT CASSSSRTGELFF - - TRBJ2-2 TRBV27 13
TGTGCCACGGGGACAGTTAGGACAGATACGCAGTATTTT CATGTVRTDTQYF TRBD1 once TRBJ2-3 TRBV24-1 13
TGTGCCAGCAGGCAAGAAGGGGGGGACTATGGCTACACCTTC CASRQEGGDYGYTF - once TRBJ1-2 TRBV2 14